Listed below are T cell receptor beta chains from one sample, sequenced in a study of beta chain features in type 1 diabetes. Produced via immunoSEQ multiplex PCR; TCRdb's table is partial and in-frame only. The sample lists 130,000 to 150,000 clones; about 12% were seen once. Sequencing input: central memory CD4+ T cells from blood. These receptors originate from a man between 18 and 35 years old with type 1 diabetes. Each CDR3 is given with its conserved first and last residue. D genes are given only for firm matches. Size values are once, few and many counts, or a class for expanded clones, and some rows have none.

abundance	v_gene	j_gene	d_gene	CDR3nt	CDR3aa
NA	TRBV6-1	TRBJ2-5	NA	TGTGCCAGCAGTGCCCTATCAGGCCCTCAAGAGACCCAGTACTTC	CASSALSGPQETQYF
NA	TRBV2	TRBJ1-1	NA	TGTGCCAGCAGCAGTTTTTACACTGAAGCTTTCTTT	CASSSFYTEAFF
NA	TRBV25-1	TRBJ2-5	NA	TGTGCCAGCAGTGACCTAAGTGCCAACCAAGAGACCCAGTACTTC	CASSDLSANQETQYF
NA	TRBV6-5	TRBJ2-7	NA	TGTGCCAGCAGTTACTCGTACAGGGTGACCTACGAGCAGTACTTC	CASSYSYRVTYEQYF
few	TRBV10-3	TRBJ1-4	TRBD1	TGTGCCATCAGTCCAGGACAGGGGATTAATGAAAAACTGTTTTTT	CAISPGQGINEKLFF
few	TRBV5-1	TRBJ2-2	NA	TGCGCCAGCAGCCACGCCGGGACAATAAACACCGGGGAGCTGTTTTTT	CASSHAGTINTGELFF
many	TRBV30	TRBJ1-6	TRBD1	TGTGCCTGCCACCGGGACAGGGGGTCACCCCTCCACTTT	CACHRDRGSPLHF
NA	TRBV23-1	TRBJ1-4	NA	TGCGCCAGCAGTTTAGGGCCAACTAATGAAAAACTGTTTTTT	CASSLGPTNEKLFF
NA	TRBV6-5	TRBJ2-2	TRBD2	TGTGCCAGCAGACCGGGACTAGCGTTCGGGGAGCTGTTTTTT	CASRPGLAFGELFF
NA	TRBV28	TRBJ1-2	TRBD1	TGTGCCAGCAGTCGACAGGGGACCTATGGCTACACCTTC	CASSRQGTYGYTF
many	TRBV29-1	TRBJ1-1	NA	TGCAGCGCCGGGCTTGAGGGACTTGAAGCTTTCTTT	CSAGLEGLEAFF
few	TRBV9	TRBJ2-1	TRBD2	TGTGCCAGCGGCCCCTGGAGCGGGGGGGCCTCCTACAATGAGCAGTTCTTC	CASGPWSGGASYNEQFF
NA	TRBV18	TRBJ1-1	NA	TGTGCCAGCTCACCACCGGGGGAGGGAGAAGCTTTCTTT	CASSPPGEGEAFF
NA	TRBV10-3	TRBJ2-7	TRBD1	TGTGCCATCAGACCCCAGGGGGCAACCTACGAGCAGTACTTC	CAIRPQGATYEQYF
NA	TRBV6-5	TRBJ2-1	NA	TGTGCCAGCAGACCCGGGCTAGCGAGTCGAAATGAGCAGTTCTTC	CASRPGLASRNEQFF
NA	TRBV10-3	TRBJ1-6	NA	TGTGCCATCAGTGAGTCGGCAGGTGGGTTAGGAGATTCACCCCTCCACTTT	CAISESAGGLGDSPLHF
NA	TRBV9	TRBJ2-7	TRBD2	TGTGCCAGCAGCCGGACTAGCGAGACCTACGAGCAGTACTTC	CASSRTSETYEQYF
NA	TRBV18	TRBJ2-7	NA	TGTGCCAGCTCACCGGGTGTTAGCTCCTACGAGCAGTACTTC	CASSPGVSSYEQYF
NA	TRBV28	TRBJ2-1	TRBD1	TGTGCCAGCACTGGGGGACAGGGGTGGGTAAATGAGCAGTTCTTC	CASTGGQGWVNEQFF
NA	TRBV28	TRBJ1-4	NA	TGTGCCAGCAGCCCATGGGGGGAAAAACTGTTTTTT	CASSPWGEKLFF
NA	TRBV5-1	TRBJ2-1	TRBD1	TGCGCCAGCAACAGGGGGGACAATGAGCAGTTCTTC	CASNRGDNEQFF
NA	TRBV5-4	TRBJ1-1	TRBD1	TGTGCCAGCAGGACAGGGGAACAGAACACTGAAGCTTTCTTT	CASRTGEQNTEAFF
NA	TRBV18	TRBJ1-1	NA	TGTGCCAGCTCACCATATGAAAGGCAGACCATGAACACTGAAGCTTTCTTT	CASSPYERQTMNTEAFF
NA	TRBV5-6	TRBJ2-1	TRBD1	TGTGCCAGCAGCCCTGACAGGGGCAATTACAATGAGCAGTTCTTC	CASSPDRGNYNEQFF
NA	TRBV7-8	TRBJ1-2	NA	TGTGCCAGCAGCGAAGAGCAGTCGGAGGGCTACACCTTC	CASSEEQSEGYTF
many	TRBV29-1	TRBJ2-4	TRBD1	TGCAGCGTTGAGGGACAGGGGACCAAAAACATTCAGTACTTC	CSVEGQGTKNIQYF
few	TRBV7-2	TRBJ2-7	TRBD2	TGTGCCAGCAGCCCGGATAGCGGGGGTACCAGCTACGAGCAGTACTTC	CASSPDSGGTSYEQYF
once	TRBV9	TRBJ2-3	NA	TGTGCCAGCAGCGTAGAGGCAGGGAGCGTCACAGATACGCAGTATTTT	CASSVEAGSVTDTQYF
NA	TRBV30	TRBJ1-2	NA	TGTGCCACGTCACGTTCAAGGGAGCCGGGGTCGTATGGCTACACCTTC	CATSRSREPGSYGYTF
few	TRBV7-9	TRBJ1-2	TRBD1	TGTGCCAGCAGCTTAGAGGACAGGGGCTCGGTCTATGGCTACACCTTC	CASSLEDRGSVYGYTF
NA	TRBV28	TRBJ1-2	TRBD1	TGTGCCAGCTTTGGGACAGTGAACTATGGCTACACCTTC	CASFGTVNYGYTF
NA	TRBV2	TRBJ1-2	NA	TGTGCCAGCAGTCTGATCGGCTATGGCTACACCTTC	CASSLIGYGYTF
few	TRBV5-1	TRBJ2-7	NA	TGCGCCAGCAGCTTGGCCGGGAGCAGTTACGAGCAGTACTTC	CASSLAGSSYEQYF
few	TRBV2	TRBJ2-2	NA	TGTGCCAGCAGGAGCCAGGGGGGAACCGGGGAGCTGTTTTTT	CASRSQGGTGELFF